This T cell receptor beta chain was identified during a study of cytomegalovirus exposure and HLA in healthy donors. About the study: Of 300 to 500 genotyped donors, roughly 86% clustered with self-reported Caucasian donors.

Both 60 Vbeta primers and 13 Jbeta primers went into the PCR. The protocol was immunoSEQ multiplex PCR, while the TCRdb copy is restricted to in-frame clones and leaves out a portion. The table records some 180,000 clones, over 70% of them present only once. General study points: In vitro checks showed that three CMV-associated chains really do target CMV antigens. Researchers reportedly found TCR beta sequences accurately predicted most subjects' HLA-A and HLA-B alleles.

This clone was detected a few times. Its specificity is not known. Germline loops: CDR1 SGDLS, CDR2 YYNGEE. V lost 4 bases, J lost 4 bases, and 7 bases stayed unmatched. This CDR3 has 15 residues. Source material: PBMCs. The rearrangement joins TRBV9 to TRBJ1-5; TRBD1 matches at 8 bases. This sequence was found in a woman aged 60-70 years in good health and CMV-seropositive. This CDR3 is CASSSGQGGNQPQHF. In DNA, the CDR3 is TGTGCCAGCAGCAGTGGACAGGGTGGGAATCAGCCCCAGCATTTT.